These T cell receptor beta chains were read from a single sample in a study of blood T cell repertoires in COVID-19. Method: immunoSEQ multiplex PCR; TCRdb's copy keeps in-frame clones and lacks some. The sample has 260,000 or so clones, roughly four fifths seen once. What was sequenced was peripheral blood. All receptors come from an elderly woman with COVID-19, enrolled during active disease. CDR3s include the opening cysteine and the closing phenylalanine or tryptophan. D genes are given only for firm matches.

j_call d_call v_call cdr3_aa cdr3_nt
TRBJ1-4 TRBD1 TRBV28 CASRLTGANEKLFF TGTGCCAGCAGATTGACAGGGGCTAATGAAAAACTGTTTTTT
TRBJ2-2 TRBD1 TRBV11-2 CASHRDRGRSGELFF TGTGCCAGCCACCGGGACAGGGGGCGATCCGGGGAGCTGTTTTTT
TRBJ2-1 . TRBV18 CASSPEGWGALPSYNEQFF TGTGCCAGCTCACCAGAGGGATGGGGAGCCCTGCCCTCCTACAATGAGCAGTTCTTC
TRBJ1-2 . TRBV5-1 CASSLAIGVYGYTF TGCGCCAGCAGCTTGGCCATAGGGGTCTATGGCTACACCTTC
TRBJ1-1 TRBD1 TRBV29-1 CSVKDRVGTEAFF TGCAGCGTGAAGGACAGGGTCGGGACTGAAGCTTTCTTT
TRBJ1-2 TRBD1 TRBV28 CATGTGLYGYTF TGTGCCACCGGGACAGGGCTCTATGGCTACACCTTC
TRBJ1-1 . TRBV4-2 CASSHKSTEAFF TGTGCCAGCAGCCATAAGAGCACTGAAGCTTTCTTT
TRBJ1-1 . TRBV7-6 CASSQRTGGTEAFF TGTGCCAGCAGCCAACGGACGGGGGGCACTGAAGCTTTCTTT
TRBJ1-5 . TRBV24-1 CATSEGQSYQPQHF TGTGCCACCAGTGAAGGACAATCTTATCAGCCCCAGCATTTT
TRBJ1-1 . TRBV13 CASSLAGPNTEAFF TGTGCCAGCAGCTTGGCGGGACCGAACACTGAAGCTTTCTTT
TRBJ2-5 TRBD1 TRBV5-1 CASRETGRETQYF TGCGCCAGCAGGGAGACAGGGAGAGAGACCCAGTACTTC